The TCR beta chain under discussion was sequenced for a study of OX40 agonist ivuxolimab in advanced cancers. Across the study: Subjects had a mean age of roughly 60 years, with a range of 23 to 79; approximately 83% were male.

This clone was observed many times. What it binds is not known. This CDR3 has 20 amino acids. Trimming left V 1 base short and J 1 base short, with 24 bases between. From germline, CDR1 is MNHEY and CDR2 SMNVEV (reference sequence). Clones were sequenced by immunoSEQ multiplex PCR, and TCRdb holds only the in-frame ones, with some missing. Altogether roughly 11,000 clones are present, roughly 70% being singletons, with the ten largest covering 35%. Study-wide results and caveats: At 0.1-3.0 mg/kg, partial responders had clonal expansion among the lowest observed. Not determined was the antigen specificity of the expanded peripheral T cells. Clonal expansion by week 6 occurred in CD4+ and CD8+ blood T cells (at 0.1 to 3.0 mg/kg).

The rearrangement joins TRBV27 to TRBJ2-3; D remains unclear. This TCR derives from an adult with an advanced solid tumor such as melanoma, head and neck, liver or kidney cancer. The sequenced sample was CD4+ or CD8+ T cells sorted from blood, obtained in a trial of the OX40 agonist ivuxolimab. The CDR3 nucleotides read TGTGCCAGCAGTTTATACCCCATTACTTTCAGCGATCCTCGCACAGATACGCAGTATTTT. Translation gives CASSLYPITFSDPRTDTQYF.